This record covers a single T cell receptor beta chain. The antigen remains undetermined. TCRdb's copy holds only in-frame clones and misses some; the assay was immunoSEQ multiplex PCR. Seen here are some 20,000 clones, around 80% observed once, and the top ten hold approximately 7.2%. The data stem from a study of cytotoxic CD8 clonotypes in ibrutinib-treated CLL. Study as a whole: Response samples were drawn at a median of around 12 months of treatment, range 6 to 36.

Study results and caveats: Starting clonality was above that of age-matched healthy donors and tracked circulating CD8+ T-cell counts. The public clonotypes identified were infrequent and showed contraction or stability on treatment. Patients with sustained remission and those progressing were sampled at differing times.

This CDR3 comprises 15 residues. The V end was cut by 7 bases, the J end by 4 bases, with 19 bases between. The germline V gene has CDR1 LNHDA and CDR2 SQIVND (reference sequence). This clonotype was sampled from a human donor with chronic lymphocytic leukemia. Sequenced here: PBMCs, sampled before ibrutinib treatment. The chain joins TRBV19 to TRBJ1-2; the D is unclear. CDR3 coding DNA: TGTGCCAGTACCCTGAGACTGAGACTCCCCTATGGCTACACCTTC. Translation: CASTLRLRLPYGYTF.